The 25 T cell receptor beta chains listed next were all sequenced from one sample in a study of T-cell memory formation after mild COVID-19. One entry per CDR3 protein, called by TCRdb with MiXCR from the 5' RACE reads. Here the sample spans about 27,000 distinct CDR3 sequences, roughly 7.4% being singletons. The sample was PBMCs or a T cell subset sorted from them (not recorded which). All receptors come from an adult woman who had mild COVID-19 (a few samples of this study predate the infection). Cell type and time point are not known.

This clonotype was observed many times. This chain uses TRBV5-5 with TRBJ1-5; D possibly corresponds to TRBD1 (6 bases). V lost 1 base and J lost 12, with 11 bases in between. The germline V gene encodes CDR1 SGHKS and CDR2 YYEKEE (reference sequence). CDR3 length: 12 amino acids. As DNA, the CDR3 is TGTGCCAGCAGCTTGCCCGGGGGGCTCCAGCATTTT. Translating it yields CASSLPGGLQHF.

This chain links TRBV7-9 with TRBJ2-1; maybe TRBD2 (5 bases). This CDR3 has 15 residues. Germline V gene data show CDR1 as SEHNR and CDR2 as FQNEAQ (reference sequence). V shed 3 bases and J shed 0 bases, with 9 bases lying between them. The CDR3, as DNA: TGTGCCAGCAGCTTCGCGGGTTACTCCTACAATGAGCAGTTCTTC. It codes for CASSFAGYSYNEQFF.

Many counts were recorded for this clonotype. The chain has TRBV19 and TRBJ1-5; unclear D gene. Germline-derived CDR1 and CDR2 are LNHDA and SQIVND (reference sequence). The CDR3 totals 16 residues. V was shortened by 3 bases and J by 3 bases, with 15 bases between the two germline ends. CDR3 in amino acids: CASSIGGDPINQPQHF. Written as DNA, the CDR3 is TGTGCCAGTAGTATCGGCGGAGACCCCATCAATCAGCCCCAGCATTTT.

At least ten counts were recorded for this clonotype. The chain carries TRBV6-1 and TRBJ2-1, with TRBD2 matching over 7 bases. The CDR3 extends over 15 amino acids. V dropped 1 base and J dropped 5; count of bases not matched to a gene: 5. Germline CDR1 MNHNS, CDR2 SASEGT. The CDR3 DNA reads as TGTGCCAGCAGTGAAGTTCCTAGCGGCCACAATGAGCAGTTCTTC. As protein: CASSEVPSGHNEQFF.

The sample holds many counts of this clonotype. This chain links TRBV7-3 with TRBJ2-1; either TRBD1 or TRBD2 may supply D (5 bases each). The V and J ends lost 5 bases and 7 bases respectively, with 9 bases between them. The germline gives CDR1 SGHTA, CDR2 FQGTGA. CDR3 size: 12 residues. The CDR3 loop is CASSAGANEQFF. The CDR3 nucleotides read TGTGCCAGCAGCGCCGGGGCTAATGAGCAGTTCTTC.

This clonotype rates as medium-sized. The CDR3 is CSVGLPDTQYF. The CDR3 DNA reads as TGCAGCGTTGGACTACCAGATACGCAGTATTTT. This chain uses TRBV29-1 with TRBJ2-3; weak D call: TRBD2 (5 bases). The CDR3 runs to 11 residues. The germline V gene has CDR1 SQVTM and CDR2 ANQGSEA. With 4 bases removed from V and 4 bases from J, the gap between germline ends came to 6 bases.

At least ten counts were recorded for this clonotype. The J gene is TRBJ2-5, the V gene TRBV7-2; TRBD2 aligns across 8 bases. The CDR3 runs to 15 residues. Germline V gives CDR1 SGHTA, CDR2 FQGNSA. V lost 1 base to trimming and J lost 4 bases; unmatched junction nucleotides: 5. The CDR3 spells CASSLGRGETETQYF. In DNA form, the CDR3 reads TGTGCCAGCAGCTTAGGGCGGGGGGAAACAGAGACCCAGTACTTC.

This clonotype occurred many times. The chain recombines TRBV25-1 with TRBJ2-1; TRBD2 matches 9 bases. Unmatched junction bases numbered 14, after V lost 2 bases and J lost 9 bases. The CDR3 is 17 amino acids. Germline assignment: CDR1 MGHDK and CDR2 SYGVNS. The CDR3: CASSEVGRAGGRGEQFF. The CDR3 bases are TGTGCCAGCAGTGAAGTCGGGAGAGCGGGAGGTCGCGGTGAGCAGTTCTTC. Together with reference TRBV25-1 and TRBJ2-1, the CDR3 gives the full variable domain: EADIYQTPRYLVIGTGKKITLECSQTMGHDKMYWYQQDPGMELHLIHYSYGVNSTEKGDLSSESTVSRIRTEHFPLTLESARPSHTSQYLCASSEVGRAGGRGEQFFGPGTRLTVL.

Many counts were recorded for this clonotype. This sequence joins TRBV25-1 and TRBJ1-2; D is ambiguous. Trimming left V 0 bases short and J 3 bases short, with 5 bases between. This CDR3 spans 13 amino acids. Per germline, CDR1 MGHDK and CDR2 SYGVNS. For the CDR3, the DNA is TGTGCCAGCAGTGAATATACAGACTATGGCTACACCTTC. Protein: CASSEYTDYGYTF.

Ten or more counts support this clonotype. The J gene is TRBJ2-3, the V gene TRBV9; D not resolved. V lost 4 bases, J lost 1 base, and 7 bases lay in between. Germline CDR1 reads SGDLS; CDR2 reads YYNGEE. The CDR3 has 13 amino acids. As DNA, the CDR3 is TGTGCCAGCAGCCCTGTAGGCACAGATACGCAGTATTTT. Amino acid sequence: CASSPVGTDTQYF.

This clonotype has at least ten counts. The chain employs TRBV5-6 and TRBJ2-3, with TRBD1 identical over 8 bases. The trim removed 2 bases at V and 6 bases at J, leaving 5 bases unmatched. CDR3 length: 14 amino acids. CDR1 is SGHDT, CDR2 YYEEEE, per germline. CDR3 in DNA: TGTGCCAGCAGCTTTGGACAGGGCAGGGATACGCAGTATTTT. Translated: CASSFGQGRDTQYF.

This clonotype occurred many times. The chain uses TRBV6-6 and TRBJ1-1; TRBD1 aligns across 10 bases. The CDR3 has 16 amino acids. The germline V gene encodes CDR1 MNHNY and CDR2 SVGAGI (reference sequence). J lost 1 base, V lost 5 bases, and 7 bases had no gene match. The CDR3 nucleotides are TGTGCCAGCAGTCCCCCGGACAGGGGGGGGAACACTGAAGCTTTCTTT. Translation: CASSPPDRGGNTEAFF.

This clonotype was counted many times. The chain joins TRBV28 to TRBJ2-2, with D possibly being TRBD1 (6 bases). Trimming cost V 8 bases and J 4 bases, with 11 bases left between them. The CDR3 has 13 amino acids. Germline CDR1 MDHEN, CDR2 SYDVKM. The CDR3 DNA is TGTGCCAGCGGTACAGGGCCCACCGGGGAGCTGTTTTTT. Translated, it gives CASGTGPTGELFF.

This clonotype was picked up many times. This chain uses TRBV25-1 with TRBJ1-5, with D possibly matching TRBD1 (5 bases). The V end lost 1 base, the J end lost 5 bases, and 18 bases lay between the germline ends. Germline CDR1 is MGHDK and CDR2 is SYGVNS. This CDR3 has 17 amino acids. The CDR3 region has the DNA TGTGCCAGCAGTGAATCTCAGGGTGAGGGCGCGTATCAGCCCCAGCATTTT. It encodes CASSESQGEGAYQPQHF.

This clonotype came up many times. This rearrangement joins TRBV12-3 or TRBV12-4 to TRBJ1-5; D possibly corresponds to TRBD1 (5 bases). With 3 bases removed from V and 3 bases from J, the gap between germline ends came to 15 bases. This CDR3 is built from 16 residues. CDR3 DNA sequence: TGTGCCAGCAGTTTCCCCCCCGCAGGGACCAATCAGCCCCAGCATTTT. Protein: CASSFPPAGTNQPQHF.

This clonotype occurred many times. The gene calls are TRBV15 and TRBJ2-5; 7 nucleotides align to TRBD1. The germline CDR1 and CDR2 sequences are LNHNV and YYDKDF (reference sequence). This CDR3 contains 13 residues. V lost 5 bases, J lost 3 bases, and 3 bases stayed unmatched. The CDR3 bases are TGTGCCACCAGCTATGACAGGGAAGAGACCCAGTACTTC. Its translation: CATSYDREETQYF. Looking up the rest from reference TRBV15 and TRBJ2-5 gives the full variable domain: DAMVIQNPRYQVTQFGKPVTLSCSQTLNHNVMYWYQQKSSQAPKLLFHYYDKDFNNEADTPDNFQSRRPNTSFCFLDIRSPGLGDTAMYLCATSYDREETQYFGPGTRLLVL.

This clonotype was recorded at least ten times. The gene calls are TRBV19 and TRBJ2-2, with D possibly TRBD2 on 6 matching bases. The CDR3 is 15 residues long. V was pared by 10 bases and J by 5 bases, with 20 bases between. Germline V CDR1 and CDR2: LNHDA, SQIVND (reference sequence). CDR3 sequence: CATPKETGLTGELFF. The CDR3 DNA sequence: TGTGCCACCCCTAAGGAGACGGGACTTACCGGGGAGCTGTTTTTT.

The sample holds many counts of this clonotype. The chain recombines TRBV5-1 with TRBJ1-1; D unclear. The CDR3 runs 13 residues. Germline V gene data show CDR1 as SGHRS and CDR2 as YFSETQ. V lost 3 bases to trimming and J lost 1 base, with 7 bases between them. CDR3 coding DNA: TGCGCCAGCAGCTCCCCCCAGAACACTGAAGCTTTCTTT. As protein: CASSSPQNTEAFF. Filled out from reference TRBV5-1 and TRBJ1-1, the complete variable domain reads KAGVTQTPRYLIKTRGQQVTLSCSPISGHRSVSWYQQTPGQGLQFLFEYFSETQRNKGNFPGRFSGRQFSNSRSEMNVSTLELGDSALYLCASSSPQNTEAFFGQGTRLTVV.

This clonotype was seen repeatedly, ten times or more. The chain uses TRBV19 and TRBJ2-3; D is perhaps TRBD1 or TRBD2 (5 bases each). The CDR3 has 15 residues. Germline CDR1 and CDR2: LNHDA and SQIVND (reference sequence). Trimming took off 3 bases at V and 0 bases at J, with 10 bases between the two ends. The CDR3 protein is CASSIGTGSTDTQYF. The CDR3, as DNA: TGTGCCAGTAGTATCGGGACGGGGAGCACAGATACGCAGTATTTT. Together with reference TRBV19 and TRBJ2-3, the CDR3 gives the full variable domain: DGGITQSPKYLFRKEGQNVTLSCEQNLNHDAMYWYRQDPGQGLRLIYYSQIVNDFQKGDIAEGYSVSREKKESFPLTVTSAQKNPTAFYLCASSIGTGSTDTQYFGPGTRLTVL.

This clonotype was counted many times. The gene calls are TRBV20-1 and TRBJ2-7; either TRBD1 or TRBD2 may fit D (6 bases each). The V end was cut by 5 bases, the J end by 7 bases, with 18 bases between. Germline CDR1 reads DFQATT; CDR2 reads SNEGSKA (reference sequence). The CDR3 runs 13 residues. This CDR3 is CSAWTADGGEQYF. In DNA, the CDR3 is TGCAGTGCTTGGACAGCCGATGGGGGGGAGCAGTACTTC.

This clonotype showed up many times. The gene calls are TRBV5-1 and TRBJ2-3; D not resolved. Deletions cut 3 bases from V and 4 bases from J, with 12 bases between. The length of the CDR3 is 14 residues. Germline CDR1 is SGHRS and CDR2 is YFSETQ. The CDR3 region is CASSSPVVADTQYF. CDR3 coding DNA: TGCGCCAGCAGCTCCCCAGTGGTAGCAGATACGCAGTATTTT.

This clonotype was observed at least ten times. This chain connects TRBV15 to TRBJ1-5; 9 bases match TRBD1. This CDR3 spans 18 amino acids. Germline loops: CDR1 LNHNV, CDR2 YYDKDF (reference sequence). V dropped 8 bases and J dropped 3; count of bases not matched to a gene: 17. The CDR3 is CATAPGQGRLVNNQPQHF. Written as DNA, the CDR3 is TGTGCCACCGCTCCGGGACAGGGAAGGCTGGTAAACAATCAGCCCCAGCATTTT.

This clonotype was observed at least ten times. The rearrangement links TRBV10-3 to TRBJ2-1; 10 bases agree with TRBD2. The CDR3 runs to 15 residues. The ends lost 4 bases at V and 1 base at J; junction bases unmatched: 1. Germline-derived CDR1 and CDR2 are ENHRY and SYGVKD. DNA for the CDR3: TGTGCCATCAGTGGGGGACTAGCGTCCTACAATGAGCAGTTCTTC. Protein: CAISGGLASYNEQFF.

The sample holds many counts of this clonotype. The chain joins TRBV7-2 to TRBJ2-5; no definite D call. Germline CDR1 is SGHTA and CDR2 is FQGNSA. This CDR3 has 13 amino acids. V was clipped by 3 bases and J by 2 bases, with 7 bases between them. CDR3 loop: CASSFGQQETQYF. DNA for the CDR3: TGTGCCAGCAGCTTCGGCCAACAAGAGACCCAGTACTTC.

In this sample, this clonotype turned up many times. The chain carries TRBV12-3 or TRBV12-4 and TRBJ2-1, with 9 nucleotides matching TRBD1. V was pared by 3 bases and J by 3 bases, with 3 bases of the junction left unmatched. The CDR3 contains 15 residues. Here the CDR3 DNA reads TGTGCCAGCAGTTTGGACAGGGGCCTCTACAATGAGCAGTTCTTC. Protein product: CASSLDRGLYNEQFF.